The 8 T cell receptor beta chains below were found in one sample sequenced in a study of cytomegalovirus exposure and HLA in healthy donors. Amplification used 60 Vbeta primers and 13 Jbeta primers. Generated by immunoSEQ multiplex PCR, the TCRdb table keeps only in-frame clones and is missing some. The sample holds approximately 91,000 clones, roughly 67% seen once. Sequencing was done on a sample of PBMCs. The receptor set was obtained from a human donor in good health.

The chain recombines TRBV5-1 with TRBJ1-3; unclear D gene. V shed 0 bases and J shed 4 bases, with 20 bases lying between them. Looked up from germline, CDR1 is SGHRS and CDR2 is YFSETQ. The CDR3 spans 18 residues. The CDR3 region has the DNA TGCGCCAGCAGCTTGGTTGCTGCGGGCCCGGGCACAGGAAACACCATATATTTT. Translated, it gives CASSLVAAGPGTGNTIYF. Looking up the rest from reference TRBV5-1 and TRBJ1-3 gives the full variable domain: KAGVTQTPRYLIKTRGQQVTLSCSPISGHRSVSWYQQTPGQGLQFLFEYFSETQRNKGNFPGRFSGRQFSNSRSEMNVSTLELGDSALYLCASSLVAAGPGTGNTIYFGEGSWLTVV.

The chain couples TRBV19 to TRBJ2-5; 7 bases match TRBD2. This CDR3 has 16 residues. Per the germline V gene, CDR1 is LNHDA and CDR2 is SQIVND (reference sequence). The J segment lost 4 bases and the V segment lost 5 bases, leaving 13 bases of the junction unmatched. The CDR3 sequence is CASSPRVRGEGETQYF. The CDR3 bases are TGTGCCAGTAGTCCTCGCGTCCGAGGGGAGGGAGAGACCCAGTACTTC.

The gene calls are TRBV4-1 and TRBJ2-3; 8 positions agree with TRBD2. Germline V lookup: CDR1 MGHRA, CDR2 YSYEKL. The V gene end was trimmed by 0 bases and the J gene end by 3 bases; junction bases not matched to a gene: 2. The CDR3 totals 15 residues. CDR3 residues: CASSQDRLATDTQYF. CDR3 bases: TGCGCCAGCAGCCAAGATCGACTAGCGACAGATACGCAGTATTTT.

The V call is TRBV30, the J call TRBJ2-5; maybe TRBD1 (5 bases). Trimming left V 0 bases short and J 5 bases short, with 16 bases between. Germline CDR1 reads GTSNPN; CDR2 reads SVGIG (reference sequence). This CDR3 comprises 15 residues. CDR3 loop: CAWSVTGWVRETQYF. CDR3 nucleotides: TGTGCCTGGAGTGTAACAGGCTGGGTTCGGGAGACCCAGTACTTC. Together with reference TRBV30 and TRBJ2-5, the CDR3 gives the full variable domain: SQTIHQWPATLVQPVGSPLSLECTVEGTSNPNLYWYRQAAGRGLQLLFYSVGIGQISSEVPQNLSASRPQDRQFILSSKKLLLSDSGFYLCAWSVTGWVRETQYFGPGTRLLVL.

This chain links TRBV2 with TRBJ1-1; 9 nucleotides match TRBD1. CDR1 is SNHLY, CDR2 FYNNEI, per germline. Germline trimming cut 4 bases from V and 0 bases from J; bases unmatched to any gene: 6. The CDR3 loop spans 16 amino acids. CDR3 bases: TGTGCCAGCAGTGCAGACCGGGACAGGGTGAACACTGAAGCTTTCTTT. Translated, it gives CASSADRDRVNTEAFF.

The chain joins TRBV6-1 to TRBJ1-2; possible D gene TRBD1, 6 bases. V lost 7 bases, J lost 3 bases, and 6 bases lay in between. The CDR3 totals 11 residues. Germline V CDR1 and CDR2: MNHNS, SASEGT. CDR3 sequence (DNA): TGTGCCAGCACAGGGGACTATGGCTACACCTTC. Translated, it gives CASTGDYGYTF.

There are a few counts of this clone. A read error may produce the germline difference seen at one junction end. The CDR3 here is CASSEYKGEKSPLPF. DNA for the CDR3: TGTGCCAGCAGTGAATATAAGGGGGAGAAGTCACCCCTCCCCTTT. The rearrangement uses TRBV25-1 and TRBJ1-6; tentatively, D is TRBD1 (6 bases). CDR1 is MGHDK, CDR2 SYGVNS, per germline. This CDR3 is 15 amino acids long.

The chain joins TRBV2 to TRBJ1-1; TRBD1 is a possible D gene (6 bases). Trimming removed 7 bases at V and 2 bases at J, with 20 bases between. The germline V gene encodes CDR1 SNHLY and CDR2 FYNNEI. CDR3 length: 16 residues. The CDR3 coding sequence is TGTGCCAGCAACATCCCCCCGGTAGGGGGAAACACTGAAGCTTTCTTT. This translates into CASNIPPVGGNTEAFF.